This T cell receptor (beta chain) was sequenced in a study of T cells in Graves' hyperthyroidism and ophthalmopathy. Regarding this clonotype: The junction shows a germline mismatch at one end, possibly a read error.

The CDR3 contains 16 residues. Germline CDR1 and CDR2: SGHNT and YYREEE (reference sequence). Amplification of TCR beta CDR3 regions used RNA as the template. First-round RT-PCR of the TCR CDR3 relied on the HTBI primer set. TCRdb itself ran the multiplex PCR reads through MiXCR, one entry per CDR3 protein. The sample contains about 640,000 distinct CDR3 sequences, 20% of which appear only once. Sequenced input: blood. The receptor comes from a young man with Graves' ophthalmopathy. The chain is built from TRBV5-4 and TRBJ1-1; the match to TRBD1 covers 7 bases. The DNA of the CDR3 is TGTGCCAGCAGCTTGGATAAGGGACAGATGAACACTGAAGTTTTCTTT. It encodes CASSLDKGQMNTEVFF. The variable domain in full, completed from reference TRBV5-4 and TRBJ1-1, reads ETGVTQSPTHLIKTRGQQVTLRCSSQSGHNTVSWYQQALGQGPQFIFQYYREEENGRGNFPPRFSGLQFPNYSSELNVNALELDDSALYLCASSLDKGQMNTEVFFGQGTRLTVV.